The clone carrying this TCR beta chain occurred a few times. The sample comes from a study of T-cell memory formation after mild COVID-19. The J segment lost 8 bases and the V segment lost 0 bases, leaving 4 bases of the junction unmatched. The germline CDR1 and CDR2 sequences are SGHTS and YDEGEE. This CDR3 contains 14 residues. TCRdb analysed the 5' RACE reads with MiXCR anew, one entry per CDR3 protein. The sample carries around 300,000 distinct CDR3 sequences, roughly an eighth recorded once. The sequencing input was PBMCs or a T cell subset sorted from them (not recorded which). The J gene is TRBJ2-2, the V gene TRBV5-8; 7 nucleotides agree with TRBD1. The receptor was derived from a man between 18 and 35 years old who had mild COVID-19 (a few samples of this study predate the infection). Cell type and time point are not known. CDR3 protein: CASSLDRGFGELFF. The CDR3 DNA follows: TGTGCCAGCAGCTTGGACAGGGGATTTGGGGAGCTGTTTTTT.